This TCR beta chain derives from a study of spatial heterogeneity in lung cancer. Background on the study: Detection consistently yielded more beta chains than alpha chains.

Time point here: sample taken at primary tumor resection. No cells were sorted before sequencing. The whole RNA sequenced was extracted from tumor, nontumor lung or frozen PBMC. This clonotype was detected many times. Trimming stripped 3 bases from V and 1 base from J, with 9 bases between. The germline V gene has CDR1 DFQATT and CDR2 SNEGSKA (reference sequence). The CDR3 has 13 amino acids. One entry per CDR3 protein results from TCRdb running MiXCR on the 5' RACE reads. The table lists around 40,000 distinct CDR3 sequences, approximately 5.6% of them singletons, with approximately 25% in the top ten.

The sequencing here drew on PBMCs, taken at surgery. This chain links TRBV20-1 with TRBJ1-1; D is ambiguous. The sequence was obtained from a female donor with early-stage non-small cell lung cancer. DNA for the CDR3: TGCAGTGCTAGCAATCCGGGGAACACTGAAGCTTTCTTT. This translates into CSASNPGNTEAFF.